Sequencing of this T cell receptor (beta chain) was carried out in a study of T cells in Graves' hyperthyroidism and ophthalmopathy. The wider study: At initial diagnosis, before any treatment had begun, peripheral blood was obtained.

The investigators amplified TCR beta CDR3 regions from RNA transcripts. The TCR CDR3 first-round RT-PCR relied on the HTBI primer set. TCRdb fed the multiplex PCR reads into MiXCR, producing one record per CDR3 protein. The table includes 550,000 to 600,000 distinct CDR3 sequences, 14% detected once. This clonotype was recorded many times. V shed 5 bases and J 5 bases; nucleotides not matched to a gene: 20. The CDR3 is 19 residues long. Germline V CDR1 and CDR2: SGHNT, YENEEA. V and J are TRBV11-3 and TRBJ2-1, with 8 nucleotides matching TRBD1. This clonotype originated in a woman aged 18 to 35 with Graves' ophthalmopathy. Material for sequencing was blood. The CDR3 spells CASSPGTGGVGGRHNEQFF. The CDR3, as DNA: TGTGCCAGCAGCCCTGGGACAGGCGGGGTTGGAGGACGACACAATGAGCAGTTCTTC.